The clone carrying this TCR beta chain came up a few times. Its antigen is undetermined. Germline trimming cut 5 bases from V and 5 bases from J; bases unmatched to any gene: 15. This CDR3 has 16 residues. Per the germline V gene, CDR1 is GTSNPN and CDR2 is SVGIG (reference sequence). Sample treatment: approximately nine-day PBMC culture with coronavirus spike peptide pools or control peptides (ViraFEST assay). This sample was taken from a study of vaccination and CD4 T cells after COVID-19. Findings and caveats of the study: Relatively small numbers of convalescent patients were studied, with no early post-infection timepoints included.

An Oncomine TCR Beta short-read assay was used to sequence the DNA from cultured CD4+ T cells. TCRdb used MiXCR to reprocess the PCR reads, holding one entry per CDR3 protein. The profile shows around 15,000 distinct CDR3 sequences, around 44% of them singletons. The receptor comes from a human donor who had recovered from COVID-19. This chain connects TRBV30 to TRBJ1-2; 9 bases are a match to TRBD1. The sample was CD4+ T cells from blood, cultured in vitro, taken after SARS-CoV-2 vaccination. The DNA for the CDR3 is TGTGCCTGGGCCGGGACAGGGCACCCCCGGGGATATGGCTACACCTTC. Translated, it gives CAWAGTGHPRGYGYTF.